The sequence of this TCR beta chain was determined in a study of blood T cell repertoires in COVID-19. Study as a whole: The United States, Italy and Spain supplied acute and convalescent COVID-19 samples.

Sequencing used immunoSEQ multiplex PCR; TCRdb keeps in-frame clones, though not all of them. The sample contains about 440,000 clones, around 90% of which appear only once. Participant age was roughly 18 to 95 years, and participants resided in around 24 US areas. Participant-given clinical history determined each cohort assignment. The germline V gene has CDR1 SQVTM and CDR2 ANQGSEA. V was pared by 6 bases and J by 2 bases, with 4 bases of the junction left unmatched. CDR3 length: 13 amino acids. This TCR derives from a man younger than 30 who had recovered from COVID-19. The rearrangement links TRBV29-1 to TRBJ2-7, with 10 bases aligning to TRBD1. Sample: PBMCs or T cells enriched from blood (not recorded which). CDR3 coding DNA: TGCAGCGTAGGACAGGGGGTGCCCTACGAGCAGTACTTC. Its translation is CSVGQGVPYEQYF.